These 15 T cell receptor beta chains came from one sample sequenced in a study of T cells in Graves' hyperthyroidism and ophthalmopathy. RNA transcripts provided the source from which TCR beta CDR3 regions were amplified. The study used the HTBI primer set for a first-round RT-PCR of the TCR CDR3. TCRdb used MiXCR to reprocess the multiplex PCR reads, holding one entry per CDR3 protein. The table lists about 350,000 distinct CDR3 sequences, approximately 15% of them singletons. Sample: blood. These receptors came from a woman aged 25 to 39 with Graves' hyperthyroidism.

Many counts were recorded for this clonotype. The rearrangement joins TRBV6-1 to TRBJ1-2, with D uncertain. The CDR3 runs 12 residues. The germline gives CDR1 MNHNS, CDR2 SASEGT. The germline V and J ends were trimmed by 6 bases and 5 bases, with 10 bases remaining between them. The CDR3 DNA sequence: TGTGCCAGCAGAGGCTCGGAATATGGCTACACCTTC. It is translated as CASRGSEYGYTF.

This clonotype has a count of ten or more. V and J are TRBV27 and TRBJ2-7, with 8 positions matching TRBD1. V shed 7 bases and J 5 bases; nucleotides not matched to a gene: 7. The germline CDR1 and CDR2 sequences are MNHEY and SMNVEV (reference sequence). This CDR3 contains 13 residues. The CDR3 bases are TGTGCCAGCAACGAACAGGGGGGCCACGAGCAGTACTTC. It encodes CASNEQGGHEQYF.

This clonotype occurred many times. V and J are TRBV11-2 and TRBJ2-5; weak D call: TRBD1 (5 bases). The CDR3 loop spans 14 amino acids. Germline V gene sequence: CDR1 SGHAT, CDR2 FQNNGV. Trimming left V 3 bases short and J 5 bases short, with 13 bases between. CDR3 DNA: TGTGCCAGCAGCTTCTCGATAGGGGCCGAGACCCAGTACTTC. This encodes CASSFSIGAETQYF.

The sample holds many counts of this clonotype. DNA for the CDR3: TGTGCCAGCAGACAGACTGGCACCGGGGAGCTGTTTTTT. Translated, it gives CASRQTGTGELFF. This chain links TRBV6-1 with TRBJ2-2; D is ambiguous. CDR1 is MNHNS, CDR2 SASEGT, per germline. The V and J ends lost 6 bases and 4 bases respectively, with 9 bases between them. The CDR3 totals 13 residues.

This chain connects TRBV20-1 to TRBJ2-7; 7 positions match TRBD2. The J segment lost 4 bases and the V segment lost 4 bases, leaving 13 bases of the junction unmatched. The CDR3 covers 15 residues. Germline CDR1 and CDR2: DFQATT and SNEGSKA (reference sequence). The chain's CDR3 is CSATDGRLSVYEQYF. The CDR3 DNA is TGCAGTGCTACCGACGGGAGGTTGAGCGTGTACGAGCAGTACTTC.

There are many counts of this clonotype. The chain links TRBV6-1 to TRBJ2-2, with 7 bases that match TRBD2. This CDR3 is 14 amino acids long. Trimming cost V 11 bases and J 8 bases; bases outside gene matches: 14. Germline CDR1 and CDR2: MNHNS and SASEGT. CDR3 coding DNA: TGTGCCGGCTTCTCGAGCGGGAAGACGGGGGAGCTGTTTTTT. Encoded protein: CAGFSSGKTGELFF.

The sample holds a few counts of this clonotype. The genes are TRBV7-9 and TRBJ2-3, with D possibly being TRBD1 or TRBD2 (6 bases each). The germline V and J ends were trimmed by 5 bases and 3 bases, with 27 bases remaining between them. This CDR3 region has 19 residues. Per the germline V gene, CDR1 is SEHNR and CDR2 is FQNEAQ (reference sequence). In DNA form, the CDR3 reads TGTGCCAGCAGCCCCGGGACACCGGGACTTATTATAGGGACAGATACGCAGTATTTT. Translation: CASSPGTPGLIIGTDTQYF.

The rearrangement joins TRBV30 to TRBJ1-2, with a possible D match to TRBD1 (6 bases). The V end lost 6 bases, the J end lost 4 bases, and 24 bases lay between the germline ends. CDR3 length: 16 amino acids. Germline CDR1 and CDR2: GTSNPN and SVGIG (reference sequence). CDR3 protein: CACTPDGGHQGYGYTF. CDR3 nucleotides: TGTGCCTGTACTCCTGATGGGGGGCATCAGGGCTATGGCTACACCTTC.

The table lists this clonotype with many counts. The gene calls are TRBV5-1 and TRBJ1-1; possible D gene TRBD1, 5 bases. There are 15 residues in the CDR3. CDR1 is SGHRS, CDR2 YFSETQ, per germline. V gave up 4 bases and J gave up 1 base, with 14 bases separating them. CDR3 DNA: TGCGCCAGCAGCCCAGACGGAAGGGGGAACACTGAAGCTTTCTTT. The encoded protein is CASSPDGRGNTEAFF.

With respect to this clonotype: With a much larger clone just one base away, this may be a read error. This chain joins TRBV24-1 and TRBJ2-3; D unclear. Germline V gene lookup returns CDR1 KGHDR and CDR2 SFDVKD. This CDR3 region has 13 residues. Trimming removed 7 bases at V and 4 bases at J, with 11 bases between. The CDR3 DNA sequence: TGTGCCACCAGGCCATATGGCGCAGATACGCAGTATTTT. It encodes CATRPYGADTQYF.

As for this clonotype: A much larger clone is a single base away; this may be a read error. The V and J genes are TRBV7-2 and TRBJ2-3, with 14 nucleotides matching TRBD2. The length of the CDR3 is 17 residues. Germline V gene sequence: CDR1 SGHTA, CDR2 FQGNSA. This CDR3 reads CASSGPGLAGEVDMQYF. In nucleotides, the CDR3 is TGTGCCAGCAGCGGACCGGGACTAGCGGGAGAGGTAGATATGCAGTATTTT.

This clonotype was seen many times. The J gene is TRBJ1-5, the V gene TRBV5-1; D gene uncertain. Per the germline V gene, CDR1 is SGHRS and CDR2 is YFSETQ. The CDR3 sequence is 13 residues long. V lost 2 bases to trimming and J lost 10 bases, with 13 bases between them. CDR3 loop: CASSFGADGPQHF. In DNA form, the CDR3 reads TGCGCCAGCAGCTTTGGAGCTGATGGTCCCCAGCATTTT. The complete variable domain, with remaining parts taken from reference TRBV5-1 and TRBJ1-5, reads KAGVTQTPRYLIKTRGQQVTLSCSPISGHRSVSWYQQTPGQGLQFLFEYFSETQRNKGNFPGRFSGRQFSNSRSEMNVSTLELGDSALYLCASSFGADGPQHFGDGTRLSIL.

This clonotype was seen many times. This chain links TRBV12-3 or TRBV12-4 with TRBJ2-1; 12 positions agree with TRBD2. The CDR3 is 14 amino acids. The V segment lost 6 bases and the J segment 6 bases; nucleotides outside the gene matches: 3. In DNA form, the CDR3 reads TGTGCCAGCAGGCTAGCGGGAGGGGCCAATGAGCAGTTCTTC. Its translation is CASRLAGGANEQFF.

The chain couples TRBV7-3 to TRBJ2-1, with 11 nucleotides matching TRBD2. From germline, CDR1 is SGHTA and CDR2 FQGTGA. The trim removed 3 bases at V and 0 bases at J, leaving 1 base unmatched. This CDR3 has 16 amino acids. The CDR3 is CASSLGLADSYNEQFF. The CDR3 DNA follows: TGTGCCAGCAGCTTGGGACTAGCGGACTCCTACAATGAGCAGTTCTTC.

The chain uses TRBV20-1 and TRBJ2-7; tentative D call: TRBD1 (5 bases). The CDR3 is 12 amino acids. Germline loops: CDR1 DFQATT, CDR2 SNEGSKA (reference sequence). The V end was cut by 6 bases, the J end by 4 bases, with 13 bases between. DNA of the CDR3: TGCAGTGCGCAGATTGACAGTTACGAGCAGTACTTC. This gives the protein CSAQIDSYEQYF.